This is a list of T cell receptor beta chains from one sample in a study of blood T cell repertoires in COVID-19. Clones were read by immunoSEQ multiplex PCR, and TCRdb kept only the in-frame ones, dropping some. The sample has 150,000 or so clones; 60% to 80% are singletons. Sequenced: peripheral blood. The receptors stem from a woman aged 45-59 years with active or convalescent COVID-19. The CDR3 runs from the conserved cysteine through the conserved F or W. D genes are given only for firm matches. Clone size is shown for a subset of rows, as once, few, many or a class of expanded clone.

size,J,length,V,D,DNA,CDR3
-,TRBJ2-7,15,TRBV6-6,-,TGTGCCAGCAGTTACCCCTCTACAGGGACCTACGAGCAGTACTTC,CASSYPSTGTYEQYF
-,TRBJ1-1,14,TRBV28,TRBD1,TGTGCCAGCAGTCTCAGGGACAGCTACACTGAAGCTTTCTTT,CASSLRDSYTEAFF
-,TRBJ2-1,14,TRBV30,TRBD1,TGTGCCTGGAGTGTCGGGACAGGGCTCAATGAGCAGTTCTTC,CAWSVGTGLNEQFF
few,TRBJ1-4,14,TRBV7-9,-,TGTGCCAGCAGCTTAGACGTACAGGGAGAAAAACTGTTTTTT,CASSLDVQGEKLFF
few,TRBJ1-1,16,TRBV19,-,TGTGCCAGTAGTATAGCATCGGGAGGGGGGAACACTGAAGCTTTCTTT,CASSIASGGGNTEAFF
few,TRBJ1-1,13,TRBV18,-,TGTGCCAGCTCACCCGACCAGGGTACTGAAGCTTTCTTT,CASSPDQGTEAFF
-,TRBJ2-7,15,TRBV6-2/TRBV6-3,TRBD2,TGTGCCAGCAGTTACTCAAGCGGGAGGGCTAGGGAGCAGTACTTC,CASSYSSGRAREQYF
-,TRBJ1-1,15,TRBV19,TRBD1,TGTGCCAGTAGTATGAACAGGGGCGCGGGCACTGAAGCTTTCTTT,CASSMNRGAGTEAFF
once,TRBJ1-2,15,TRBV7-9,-,TGTGCCAGCAGCTCCCCCCGGGCCAGGGTTGCGGGCTACACCTTC,CASSSPRARVAGYTF
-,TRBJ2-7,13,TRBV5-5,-,TGTGCCAGCAGCCCGGTAAACTCCTACGAGCAGTACTTC,CASSPVNSYEQYF
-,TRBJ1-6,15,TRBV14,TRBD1,TGTGCCAGCAGCTATTGGACAGGGATAAATTCACCCCTCCACTTT,CASSYWTGINSPLHF
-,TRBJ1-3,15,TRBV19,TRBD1,TGTGCCAGTACCTTTGGACAGGGGACTGGAAACACCATATATTTT,CASTFGQGTGNTIYF
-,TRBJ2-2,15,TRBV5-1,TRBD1,TGCGCCAGCAGCCTTGGGACAGGGGGAGCCGGGGAGCTGTTTTTT,CASSLGTGGAGELFF
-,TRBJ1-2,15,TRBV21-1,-,TGTGCCAGCAGCCACCGACTAGGGGGCAACTATGGCTACACCTTC,CASSHRLGGNYGYTF
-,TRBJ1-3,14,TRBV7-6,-,TGTGCCAGCAGCTCACAGGTTTACTCTGACACCATATATTTT,CASSSQVYSDTIYF
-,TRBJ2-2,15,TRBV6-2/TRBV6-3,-,TGTGCCAGCAGTTACACGGGATTGGGCACCGGGGAGCTGTTTTTT,CASSYTGLGTGELFF
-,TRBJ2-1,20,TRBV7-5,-,TGTGTCAGAAGCACTACGCCGGCTAGCGGGAGTAGGCACCTCTACAATGAGCAGTTCTTC,CVRSTTPASGSRHLYNEQFF
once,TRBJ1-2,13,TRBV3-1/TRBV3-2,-,TGTGCCAGCAGCCAAGGAGGGTTGGATGGCTACACCTTC,CASSQGGLDGYTF
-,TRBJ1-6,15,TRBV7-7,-,TGTGCTAGCAGCTTAGAGAGCTCCTATAATTCACCCCTCCACTTT,CASSLESSYNSPLHF
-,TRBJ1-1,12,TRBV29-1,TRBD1,TGCAGCGTCGGACAGGGTCAATCTGAAGCTTTCTTT,CSVGQGQSEAFF
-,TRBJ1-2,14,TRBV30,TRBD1,TGTGCCTGGAGTGACGGACAGGGCGTCGACGGCTACACCTTC,CAWSDGQGVDGYTF
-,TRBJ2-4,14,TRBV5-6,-,TGTGCCAGCAGCTTTTCTCTAGCCAAAAACATTCAGTACTTC,CASSFSLAKNIQYF
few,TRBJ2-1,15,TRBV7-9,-,TGTGCCAGCGGCGGGGCGGAGGGGAACTACAATGAGCAGTTCTTC,CASGGAEGNYNEQFF
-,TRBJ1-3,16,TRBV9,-,TGTGCCAGCAGCGCCGACATCTCGTACTCTGGAAACACCATATATTTT,CASSADISYSGNTIYF
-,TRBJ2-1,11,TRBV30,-,TGTGCCTGGGGGGGGCACAATGAGCAGTTCTTC,CAWGGHNEQFF
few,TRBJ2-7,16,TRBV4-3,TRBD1,TGCGCCAGCAGCCAAGATCTCAGGACAGGGGACCGACAGCAGTACTTC,CASSQDLRTGDRQQYF
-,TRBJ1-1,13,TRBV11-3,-,TGTGCCAGCAGCCTCACTTTGAACACTGAAGCTTTCTTT,CASSLTLNTEAFF
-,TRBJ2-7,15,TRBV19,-,TGTGCCAGTAGTAAAGGGACACTTCGTTTCTACGAGCAGTACTTC,CASSKGTLRFYEQYF
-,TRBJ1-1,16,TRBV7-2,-,TGTGCCAGCAGCTTAGTGTTTGGGGGGAGGGGCTCTGAAGCTTTCTTT,CASSLVFGGRGSEAFF
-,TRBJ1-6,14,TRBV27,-,TGTGCCAGCAGTTGGGGCCACCCTAATTCACCCCTCCACTTT,CASSWGHPNSPLHF
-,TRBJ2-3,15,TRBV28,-,TGTGCCAGCAGCCCATGGGGGGTCAGCACAGATACGCAGTATTTT,CASSPWGVSTDTQYF
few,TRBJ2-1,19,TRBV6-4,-,TGTGCCAGCAGTGACTCGGTTGCGGGACCTCAGATACTGTACAATGAGCAGTTCTTC,CASSDSVAGPQILYNEQFF
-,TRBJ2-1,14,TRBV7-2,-,TGTGCCAGCAGCTTAGCCTACACCGGGAGTGAGCAGTTCTTC,CASSLAYTGSEQFF
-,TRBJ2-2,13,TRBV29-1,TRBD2,TGCAGCGCTGGAATAGCGGGGCCCGGGGAGCTGTTTTTT,CSAGIAGPGELFF
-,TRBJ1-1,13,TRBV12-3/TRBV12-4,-,TGTGCCAGCAGTTTAGGAGGAAACACTGAAGCTTTCTTT,CASSLGGNTEAFF
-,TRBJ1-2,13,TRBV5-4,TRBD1,TGTGCCAGCAGTTCGGACAGGGATGATGGCTACACCTTC,CASSSDRDDGYTF
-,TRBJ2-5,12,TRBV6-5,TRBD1,TGTGCCAGCAGTTACGAGACAGGGTCAGGGGACTTC,CASSYETGSGDF
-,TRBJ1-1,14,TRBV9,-,TGTGCCAGCAGCGCCAGGGTTTGGAACACTGAAGCTTTCTTT,CASSARVWNTEAFF
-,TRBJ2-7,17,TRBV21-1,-,TGTGCCAGCAGCGCAGGACAGGGGGTCTGTCTTACCTACGAGCAGTACTTC,CASSAGQGVCLTYEQYF
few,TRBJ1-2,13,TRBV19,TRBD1,TGTGCCAGTAGTACCGGGACAGGCTATGGCTACACCTTC,CASSTGTGYGYTF
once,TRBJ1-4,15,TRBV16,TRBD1,TGTGCCAGCAGCCTCAGGACAGGGGGCGATGAAAAACTGTTTTTT,CASSLRTGGDEKLFF
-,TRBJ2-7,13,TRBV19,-,TGTGCCAGTAGTATAAATCAGGATTACGAGCAGTACTTC,CASSINQDYEQYF
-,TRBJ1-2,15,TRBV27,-,TGTGCCAGCAGTTCCCCAGGGCAGGCACACTATGGCTACACCTTC,CASSSPGQAHYGYTF
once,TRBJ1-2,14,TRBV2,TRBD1,TGTGCCAGCAGTTCAGTTTTGACAGGGGATGGCTACACCTTC,CASSSVLTGDGYTF
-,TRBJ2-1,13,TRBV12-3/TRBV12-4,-,TGTGCCAGTAGAGGCAGCCTCTACAATGAGCAGTTCTTC,CASRGSLYNEQFF
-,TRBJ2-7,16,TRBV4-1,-,TGCGCCAGCAGCCAGGGGGAGGTCGGGAGAAGGTACGAGCAGTACTTC,CASSQGEVGRRYEQYF
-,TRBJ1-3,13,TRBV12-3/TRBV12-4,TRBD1,TGTGCCAGCAGTCTCGGACAGGGAGCCACCATATATTTT,CASSLGQGATIYF
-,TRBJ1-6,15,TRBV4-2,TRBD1,TGTGCCAGCAGCCAAGTGACAGGGGATAATTCACCCCTCCACTTT,CASSQVTGDNSPLHF
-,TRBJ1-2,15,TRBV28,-,TGTGCCAGCAGTTTATATATGGGGCCGGGCTATGGCTACACCTTC,CASSLYMGPGYGYTF
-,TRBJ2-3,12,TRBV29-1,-,TGCAGCGTTGAACTTAGGAGGGATACGCAGTATTTT,CSVELRRDTQYF
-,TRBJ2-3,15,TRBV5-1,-,TGCGCCAGCAGCTTGGGCCTAGCCTATACAGATACGCAGTATTTT,CASSLGLAYTDTQYF
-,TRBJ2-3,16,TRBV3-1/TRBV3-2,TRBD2,TGTGCCAGCAGCCAAGCCGGCGGGAGTGGCACAGATACGCAGTATTTT,CASSQAGGSGTDTQYF
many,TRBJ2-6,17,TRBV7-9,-,TGTGCCAGCAGCCGGGACAATATCTTTTCTGGGGCCAACGTCCTGACTTTC,CASSRDNIFSGANVLTF
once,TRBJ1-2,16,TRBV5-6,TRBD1,TGTGCCAGCAGCACCACTCTACAGGGGGCTAGGTATGGCTACACCTTC,CASSTTLQGARYGYTF
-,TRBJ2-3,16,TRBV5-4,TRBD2,TGTGCCAGCAGCGTTACTAGCGGGCCTAGCACAGATACGCAGTATTTT,CASSVTSGPSTDTQYF
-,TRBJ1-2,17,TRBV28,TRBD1,TGTGCCAGCATTCGGGCACTCGGGACAGGGGGCTATTATGGCTACACCTTC,CASIRALGTGGYYGYTF
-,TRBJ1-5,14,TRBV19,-,TGTGCCAGTAGTGTTGAAGGGACAAATCAGCCCCAGCATTTT,CASSVEGTNQPQHF
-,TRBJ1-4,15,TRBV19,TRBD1,TGTGCCAGTAGTGTTACAGGGGCAACTAATGAAAAACTGTTTTTT,CASSVTGATNEKLFF
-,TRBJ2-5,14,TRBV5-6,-,TGTGCCAGCACTCTGACAGGCCCCCTAGAGACCCAGTACTTC,CASTLTGPLETQYF